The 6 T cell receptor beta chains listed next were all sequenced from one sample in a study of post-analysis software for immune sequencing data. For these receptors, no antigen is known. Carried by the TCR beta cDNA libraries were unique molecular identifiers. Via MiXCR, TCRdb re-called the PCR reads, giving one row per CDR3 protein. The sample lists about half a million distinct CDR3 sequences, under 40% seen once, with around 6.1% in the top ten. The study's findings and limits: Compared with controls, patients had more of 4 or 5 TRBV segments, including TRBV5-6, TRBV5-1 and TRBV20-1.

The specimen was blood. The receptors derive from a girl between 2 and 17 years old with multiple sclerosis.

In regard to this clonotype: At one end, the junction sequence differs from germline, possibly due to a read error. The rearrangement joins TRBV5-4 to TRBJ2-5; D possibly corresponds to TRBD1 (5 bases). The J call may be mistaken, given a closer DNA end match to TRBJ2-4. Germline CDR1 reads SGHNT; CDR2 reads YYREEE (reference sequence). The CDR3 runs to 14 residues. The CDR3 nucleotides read TGTGCCTGCAGCTTTTCGGCAGGGAAAAACATTCAGTACTTC. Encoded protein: CACSFSAGKNIQYF.

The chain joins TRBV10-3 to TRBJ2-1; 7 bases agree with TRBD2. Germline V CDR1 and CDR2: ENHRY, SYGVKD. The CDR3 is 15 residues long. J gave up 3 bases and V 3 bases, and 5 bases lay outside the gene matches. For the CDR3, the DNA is TGTGCCATCAGTGACCCGACTAGCAACTACAATGAGCAGTTCTTC. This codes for CAISDPTSNYNEQFF.

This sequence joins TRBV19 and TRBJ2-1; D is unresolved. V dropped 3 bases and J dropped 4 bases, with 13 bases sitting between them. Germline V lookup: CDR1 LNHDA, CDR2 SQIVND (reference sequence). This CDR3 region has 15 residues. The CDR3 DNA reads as TGTGCCAGTAGTATTACGGTCCGATCTTACAATGAGCAGTTCTTC. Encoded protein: CASSITVRSYNEQFF.

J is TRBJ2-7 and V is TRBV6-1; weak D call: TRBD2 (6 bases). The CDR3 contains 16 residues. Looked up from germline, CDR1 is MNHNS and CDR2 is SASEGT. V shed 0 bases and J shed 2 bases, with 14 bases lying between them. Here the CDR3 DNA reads TGTGCCAGCAGTGAAGCGGACTATCAATTTCCCTACGAGCAGTACTTC. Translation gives CASSEADYQFPYEQYF.

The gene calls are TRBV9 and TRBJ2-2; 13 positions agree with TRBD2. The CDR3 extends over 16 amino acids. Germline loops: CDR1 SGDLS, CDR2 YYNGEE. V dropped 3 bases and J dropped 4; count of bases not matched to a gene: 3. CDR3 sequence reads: CASSAGTSGTTGELFF. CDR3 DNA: TGTGCCAGCAGCGCAGGGACTAGCGGGACCACCGGGGAGCTGTTTTTT.

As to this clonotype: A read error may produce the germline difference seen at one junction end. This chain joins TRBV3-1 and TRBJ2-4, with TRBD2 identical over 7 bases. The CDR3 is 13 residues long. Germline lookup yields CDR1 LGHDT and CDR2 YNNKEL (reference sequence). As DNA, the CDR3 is TGTGTCAGCCGGGAGGCAGCGAAAAACATTCAGTACTTC. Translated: CVSREAAKNIQYF.